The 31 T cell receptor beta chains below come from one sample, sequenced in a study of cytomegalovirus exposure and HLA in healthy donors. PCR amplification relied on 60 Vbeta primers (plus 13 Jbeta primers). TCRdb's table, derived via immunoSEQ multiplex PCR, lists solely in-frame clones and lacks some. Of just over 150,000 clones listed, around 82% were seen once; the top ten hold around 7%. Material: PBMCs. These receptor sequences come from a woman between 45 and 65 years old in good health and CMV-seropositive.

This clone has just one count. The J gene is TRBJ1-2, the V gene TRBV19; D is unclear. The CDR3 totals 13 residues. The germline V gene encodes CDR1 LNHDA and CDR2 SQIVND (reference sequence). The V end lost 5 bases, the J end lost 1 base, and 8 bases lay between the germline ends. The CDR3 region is CASSSQFNYGYTF. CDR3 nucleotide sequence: TGTGCCAGTAGTTCACAGTTTAACTATGGCTACACCTTC.

In nucleotides, the CDR3 is TGCGCCAGCAGCTTCTGTCAGGCTGCCGGTTGTTATGGCTACACCTTC. It codes for CASSFCQAAGCYGYTF. This rearrangement joins TRBV5-1 to TRBJ1-2, with D hard to call. Germline V gene sequence: CDR1 SGHRS, CDR2 YFSETQ. Trimming removed 2 bases from V and 5 bases from J, with 19 bases in between. The CDR3 runs 16 residues.

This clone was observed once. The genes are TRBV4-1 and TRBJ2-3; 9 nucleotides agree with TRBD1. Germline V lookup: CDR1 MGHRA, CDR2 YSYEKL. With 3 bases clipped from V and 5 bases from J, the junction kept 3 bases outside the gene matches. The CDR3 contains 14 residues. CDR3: CASSQRQGGDTQYF. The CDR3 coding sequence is TGCGCCAGCAGCCAGCGACAGGGGGGAGATACGCAGTATTTT.

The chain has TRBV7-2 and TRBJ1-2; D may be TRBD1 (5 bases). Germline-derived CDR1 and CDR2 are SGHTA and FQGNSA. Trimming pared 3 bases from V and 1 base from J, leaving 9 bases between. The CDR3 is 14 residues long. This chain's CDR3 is CASSLGGVNYGYTF. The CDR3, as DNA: TGTGCCAGCAGCTTGGGAGGGGTTAACTATGGCTACACCTTC.

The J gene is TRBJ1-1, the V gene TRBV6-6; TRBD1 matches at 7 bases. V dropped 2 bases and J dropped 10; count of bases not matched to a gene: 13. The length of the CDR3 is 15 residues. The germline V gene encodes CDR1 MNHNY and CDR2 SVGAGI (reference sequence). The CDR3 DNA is TGTGCCAGCAGTTACCTACTTAGGGGCACAGGGGTAGCTTTCTTT. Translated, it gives CASSYLLRGTGVAFF.

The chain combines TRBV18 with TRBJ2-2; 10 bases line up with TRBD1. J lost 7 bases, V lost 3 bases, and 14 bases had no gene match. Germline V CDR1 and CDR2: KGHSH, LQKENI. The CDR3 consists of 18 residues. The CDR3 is CASSPPTGGPPRGGELFF. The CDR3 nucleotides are TGTGCCAGCTCACCCCCGACAGGGGGCCCCCCTCGCGGCGGGGAGCTGTTTTTT.

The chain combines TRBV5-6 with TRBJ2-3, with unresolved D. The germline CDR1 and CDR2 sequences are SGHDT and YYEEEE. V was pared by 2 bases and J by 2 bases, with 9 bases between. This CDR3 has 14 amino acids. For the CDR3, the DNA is TGTGCCAGCAGCTTCGCGGCCCCCACAGATACGCAGTATTTT. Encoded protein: CASSFAAPTDTQYF.

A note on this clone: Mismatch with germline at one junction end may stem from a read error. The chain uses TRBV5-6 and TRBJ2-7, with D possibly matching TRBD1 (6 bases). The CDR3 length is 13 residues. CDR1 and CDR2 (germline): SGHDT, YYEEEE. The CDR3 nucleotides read TGTGCCAGCAACTTGCAGGGGCTCAACGAGCAGTACTTC. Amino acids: CASNLQGLNEQYF.

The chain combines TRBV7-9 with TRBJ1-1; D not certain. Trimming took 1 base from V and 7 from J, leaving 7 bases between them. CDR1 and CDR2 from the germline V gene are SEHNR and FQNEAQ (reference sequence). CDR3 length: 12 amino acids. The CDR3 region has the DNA TGTGCCAGCAGCTTAGGGGCCGATGAAGCTTTCTTT. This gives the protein CASSLGADEAFF.

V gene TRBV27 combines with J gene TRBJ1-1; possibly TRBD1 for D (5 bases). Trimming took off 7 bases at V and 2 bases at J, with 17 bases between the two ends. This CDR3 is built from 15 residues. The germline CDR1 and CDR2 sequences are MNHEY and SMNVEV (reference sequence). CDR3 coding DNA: TGTGCCAGCACCACCACAGGAACGCTTAACACTGAAGCTTTCTTT. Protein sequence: CASTTTGTLNTEAFF.

The CDR3 loop is CATSRVGAGGSYEQYF. CDR3 in DNA: TGTGCCACCAGCAGAGTAGGAGCGGGGGGCTCCTACGAGCAGTACTTC. This chain links TRBV15 with TRBJ2-7; the match to TRBD2 covers 9 bases. CDR3 size: 16 residues. Losses at the gene ends were 1 base for V and 0 bases for J; bases not matched to a gene: 4. Germline-derived CDR1 and CDR2 are LNHNV and YYDKDF (reference sequence).

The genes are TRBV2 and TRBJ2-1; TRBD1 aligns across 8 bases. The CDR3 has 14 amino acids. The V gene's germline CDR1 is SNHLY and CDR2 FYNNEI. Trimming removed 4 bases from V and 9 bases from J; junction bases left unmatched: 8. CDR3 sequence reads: CASSGDRLSTEQFF. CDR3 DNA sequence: TGTGCCAGCAGTGGGGACAGGTTATCGACTGAGCAGTTCTTC.

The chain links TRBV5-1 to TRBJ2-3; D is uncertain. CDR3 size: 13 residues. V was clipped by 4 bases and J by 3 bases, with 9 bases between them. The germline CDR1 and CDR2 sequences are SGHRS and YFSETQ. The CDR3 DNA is TGCGCCAGCAGCCCGTTAACAACAGATACGCAGTATTTT. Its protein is CASSPLTTDTQYF.

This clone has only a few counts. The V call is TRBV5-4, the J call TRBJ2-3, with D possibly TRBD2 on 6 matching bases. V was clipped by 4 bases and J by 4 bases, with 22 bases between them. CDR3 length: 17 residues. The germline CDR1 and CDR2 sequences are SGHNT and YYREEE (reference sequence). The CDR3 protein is CASSPPGGVGGADTQYF. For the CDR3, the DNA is TGTGCCAGCAGCCCCCCGGGTGGGGTGGGAGGCGCAGATACGCAGTATTTT.

The CDR3 coding sequence is TGTGCCAGCAGCCCGCACCTGGGACAGGGGAGCACAGATACGCAGTATTTT. Translated, it gives CASSPHLGQGSTDTQYF. The J gene is TRBJ2-3, the V gene TRBV9; the match to TRBD1 covers 10 bases. Trimming at V came to 4 bases and at J to 0 bases, leaving 8 bases not matched to a gene. The CDR3 totals 17 residues. CDR1 is SGDLS, CDR2 YYNGEE, per germline.

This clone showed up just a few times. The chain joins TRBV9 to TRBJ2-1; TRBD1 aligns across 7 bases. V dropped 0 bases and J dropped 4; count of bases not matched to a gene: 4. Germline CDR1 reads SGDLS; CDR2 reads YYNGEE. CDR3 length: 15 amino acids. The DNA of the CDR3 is TGTGCCAGCAGCGTAGGTGACAGGGCTTACAATGAGCAGTTCTTC. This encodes CASSVGDRAYNEQFF.

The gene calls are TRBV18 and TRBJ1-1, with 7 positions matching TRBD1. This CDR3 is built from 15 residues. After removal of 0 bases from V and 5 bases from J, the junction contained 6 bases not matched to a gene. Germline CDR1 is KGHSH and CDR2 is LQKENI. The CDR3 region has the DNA TGTGCCAGCTCACCACCCGACAGGGTGGTAACTGAAGCTTTCTTT. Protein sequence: CASSPPDRVVTEAFF.

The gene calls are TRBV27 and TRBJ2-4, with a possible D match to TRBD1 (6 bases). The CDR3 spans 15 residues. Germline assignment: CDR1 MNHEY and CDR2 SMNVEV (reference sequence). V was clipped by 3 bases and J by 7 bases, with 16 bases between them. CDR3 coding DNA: TGTGCCAGCAGTTTGGCGGCAACAGGGAAGAACATTCAGTACTTC. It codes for CASSLAATGKNIQYF.

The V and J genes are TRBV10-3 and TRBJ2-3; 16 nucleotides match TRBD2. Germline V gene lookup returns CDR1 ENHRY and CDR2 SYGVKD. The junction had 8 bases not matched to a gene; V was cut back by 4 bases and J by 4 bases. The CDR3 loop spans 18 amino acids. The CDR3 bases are TGTGCCATCAGTGGAGGGACTAGCGGGGGGGCCTCGTCAGATACGCAGTATTTT. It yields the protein CAISGGTSGGASSDTQYF.

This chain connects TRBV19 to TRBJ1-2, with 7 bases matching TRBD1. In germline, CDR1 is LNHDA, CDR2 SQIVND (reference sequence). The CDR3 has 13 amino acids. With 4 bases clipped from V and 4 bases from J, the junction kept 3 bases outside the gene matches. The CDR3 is CASSTPGGYGYTF. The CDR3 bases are TGTGCCAGTAGTACGCCAGGGGGCTATGGCTACACCTTC.

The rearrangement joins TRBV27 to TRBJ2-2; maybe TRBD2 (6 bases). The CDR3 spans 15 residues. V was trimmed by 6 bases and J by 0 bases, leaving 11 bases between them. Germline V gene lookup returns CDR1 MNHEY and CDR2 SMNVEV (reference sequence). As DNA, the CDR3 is TGTGCCAGCAGCCTTAGCGGTTCGAACACCGGGGAGCTGTTTTTT. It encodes CASSLSGSNTGELFF.

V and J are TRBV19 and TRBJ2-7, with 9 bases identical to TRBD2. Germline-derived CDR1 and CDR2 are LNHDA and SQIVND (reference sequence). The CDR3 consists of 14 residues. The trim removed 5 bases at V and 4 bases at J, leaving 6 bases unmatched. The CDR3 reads CASSVAGGMYEQYF. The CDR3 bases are TGTGCCAGTAGTGTCGCGGGGGGGATGTACGAGCAGTACTTC. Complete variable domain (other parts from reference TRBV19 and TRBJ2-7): DGGITQSPKYLFRKEGQNVTLSCEQNLNHDAMYWYRQDPGQGLRLIYYSQIVNDFQKGDIAEGYSVSREKKESFPLTVTSAQKNPTAFYLCASSVAGGMYEQYFGPGTRLTVT.

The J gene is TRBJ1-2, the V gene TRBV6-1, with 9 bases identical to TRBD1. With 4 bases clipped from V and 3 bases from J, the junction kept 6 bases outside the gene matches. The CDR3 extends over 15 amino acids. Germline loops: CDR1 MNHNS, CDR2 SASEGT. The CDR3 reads CASSAQQGADYGYTF. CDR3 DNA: TGTGCCAGCAGTGCCCAACAGGGGGCGGACTATGGCTACACCTTC.

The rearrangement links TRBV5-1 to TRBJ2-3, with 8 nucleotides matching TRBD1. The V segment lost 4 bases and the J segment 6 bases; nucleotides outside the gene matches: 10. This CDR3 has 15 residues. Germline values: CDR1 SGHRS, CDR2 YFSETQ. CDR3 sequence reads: CASSNRDRYPDTQYF. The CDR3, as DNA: TGCGCCAGCAGCAACCGGGACAGGTACCCGGATACGCAGTATTTT.

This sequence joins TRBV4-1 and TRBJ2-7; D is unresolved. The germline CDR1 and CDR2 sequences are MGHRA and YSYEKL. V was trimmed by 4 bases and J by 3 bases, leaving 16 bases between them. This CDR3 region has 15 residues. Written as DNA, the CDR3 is TGCGCCAGCAGCCCCCCAGGCCGATCGTACTACGAGCAGTACTTC. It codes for CASSPPGRSYYEQYF.

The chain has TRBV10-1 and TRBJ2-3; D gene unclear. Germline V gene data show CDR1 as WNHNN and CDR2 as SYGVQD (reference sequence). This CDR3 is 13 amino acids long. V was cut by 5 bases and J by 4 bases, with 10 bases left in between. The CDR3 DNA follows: TGCGCCAGCAGTACCAGGATCGCAGATACGCAGTATTTT. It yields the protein CASSTRIADTQYF.

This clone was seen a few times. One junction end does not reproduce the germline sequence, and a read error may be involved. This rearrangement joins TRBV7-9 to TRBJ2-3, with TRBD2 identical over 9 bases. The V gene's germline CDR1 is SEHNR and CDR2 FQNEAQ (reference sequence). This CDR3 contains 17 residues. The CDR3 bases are TGTTCCAGCAGCAAAGGGACTAGCTGGCAGGGAACAGATACGCAGTATTTT. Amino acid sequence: CSSSKGTSWQGTDTQYF.

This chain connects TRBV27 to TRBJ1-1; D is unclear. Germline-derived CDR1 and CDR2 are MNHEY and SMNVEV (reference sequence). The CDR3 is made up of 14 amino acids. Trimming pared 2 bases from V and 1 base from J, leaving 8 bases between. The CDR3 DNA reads TGTGCCAGCAGTTTAAACCGGAGGAACACTGAAGCTTTCTTT. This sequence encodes CASSLNRRNTEAFF.

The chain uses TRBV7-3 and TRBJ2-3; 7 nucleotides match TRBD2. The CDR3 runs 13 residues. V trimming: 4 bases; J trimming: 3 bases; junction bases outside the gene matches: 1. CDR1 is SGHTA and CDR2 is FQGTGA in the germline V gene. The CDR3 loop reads CASSSGRTDTQYF. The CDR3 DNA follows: TGTGCCAGCAGCTCCGGGAGGACAGATACGCAGTATTTT.

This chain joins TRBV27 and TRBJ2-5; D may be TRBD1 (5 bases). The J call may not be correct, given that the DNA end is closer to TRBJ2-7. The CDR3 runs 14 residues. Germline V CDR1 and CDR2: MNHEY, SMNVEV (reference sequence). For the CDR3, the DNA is TGTGCCAGCAGTAGGGGCATTGGTCCCTACGAGCAGTACTTC. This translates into CASSRGIGPYEQYF.

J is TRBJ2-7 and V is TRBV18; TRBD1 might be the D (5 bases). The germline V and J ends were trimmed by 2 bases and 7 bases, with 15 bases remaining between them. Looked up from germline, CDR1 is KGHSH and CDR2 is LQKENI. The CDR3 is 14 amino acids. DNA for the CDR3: TGTGCCAGCTCACCATCGGTCCTCCCAGGGGAGCAGTACTTC. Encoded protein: CASSPSVLPGEQYF. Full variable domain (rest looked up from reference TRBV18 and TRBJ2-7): NAGVMQNPRHLVRRRGQEARLRCSPMKGHSHVYWYRQLPEEGLKFMVYLQKENIIDESGMPKERFSAEFPKEGPSILRIQQVVRGDSAAYFCASSPSVLPGEQYFGPGTRLTVT.